Listed here is a single T cell receptor (beta chain). The data originate from a study of blood T cell repertoires in COVID-19. At the level of the study: Sources were T cells, B-cell-depleted T cells, or PBMCs; the material itself was cDNA or gDNA.

The CDR3 sequence is 15 residues long. The J segment lost 7 bases and the V segment lost 4 bases, leaving 9 bases of the junction unmatched. Germline CDR1 is WSHSY and CDR2 is SAAADI. Assay used: immunoSEQ multiplex PCR; TCRdb lists only in-frame clones, some missing. The data contain some 200,000 clones, 85% to 90% of them seen just once; the ten biggest clones take up over 0.7%. The chain joins TRBV10-2 to TRBJ2-5; 10 nucleotides agree with TRBD2. The sequencing input was peripheral blood. The receptor comes from a woman between 18 and 29 years old who had recovered from COVID-19. The CDR3 nucleotides read TGCGCCAGCAGTGGGGGTAGCGGGGGGCTTGGGACCCAGTACTTC. Its protein is CASSGGSGGLGTQYF.